The 16 T cell receptor beta chains given below trace back to one sample, sequenced in a study of T cells in localized non-small cell lung cancer. The protocol was immunoSEQ multiplex PCR, while the TCRdb copy is restricted to in-frame clones and leaves out a portion. This repertoire shows about 79,000 clones, approximately 84% found once; its top ten account for 13%. Specimen: peripheral blood, collected before any cancer treatment. These receptors came from a female donor over 55 with stage I lung adenocarcinoma.

This chain links TRBV5-5 with TRBJ1-1; D gene ambiguous. Between the trimmed V and J ends, which lost 4 bases and 10 bases, there was a span of 14 bases. Germline loops: CDR1 SGHKS, CDR2 YYEKEE (reference sequence). The CDR3 is made up of 12 amino acids. CDR3: CASSPTRVGAFF. CDR3 coding DNA: TGTGCCAGCAGCCCGACCAGAGTCGGAGCTTTCTTT.

This clone came up a few times. The V call is TRBV18, the J call TRBJ2-5; D unresolved. Trimming stripped 0 bases from V and 4 bases from J, with 9 bases between. CDR1 is KGHSH, CDR2 LQKENI, per germline. The CDR3 consists of 14 residues. This CDR3 is CASSPPTGRETQYF. CDR3 in DNA: TGTGCCAGCTCACCACCGACCGGACGAGAGACCCAGTACTTC. The entire variable domain, with the rest obtained from reference TRBV18 and TRBJ2-5, is as follows: NAGVMQNPRHLVRRRGQEARLRCSPMKGHSHVYWYRQLPEEGLKFMVYLQKENIIDESGMPKERFSAEFPKEGPSILRIQQVVRGDSAAYFCASSPPTGRETQYFGPGTRLLVL.

The chain links TRBV7-9 to TRBJ2-7; D might be TRBD2 (7 bases). Trimming cost V 3 bases and J 6 bases, with 18 bases left between them. Germline V gives CDR1 SEHNR, CDR2 FQNEAQ (reference sequence). The CDR3 has 15 amino acids. Here the CDR3 reads CASSLRLAGAGEQYF. The DNA for the CDR3 is TGTGCCAGCAGCTTGAGGCTGGCGGGGGCTGGCGAGCAGTACTTC.

The gene calls are TRBV10-1 and TRBJ2-3, with D perhaps TRBD1 (6 bases). Germline lookup yields CDR1 WNHNN and CDR2 SYGVQD (reference sequence). The V end lost 0 bases, the J end lost 4 bases, and 11 bases lay between the germline ends. The CDR3 has 15 residues. The CDR3 bases are TGCGCCAGCAGTGAGTCGTCACAGGGCGCAGATACGCAGTATTTT. Protein sequence: CASSESSQGADTQYF.

The chain recombines TRBV15 with TRBJ1-1; the D gene is possibly TRBD1 (6 bases). With 4 bases removed from V and 10 bases from J, the gap between germline ends came to 19 bases. This CDR3 has 14 amino acids. Germline CDR1 and CDR2: LNHNV and YYDKDF (reference sequence). CDR3 bases: TGTGCCACCAGCATCGGGACATTTGGGATGGGAGCTTTCTTT. Translation gives CATSIGTFGMGAFF. Full variable domain (remainder filled in from reference TRBV15 and TRBJ1-1): DAMVIQNPRYQVTQFGKPVTLSCSQTLNHNVMYWYQQKSSQAPKLLFHYYDKDFNNEADTPDNFQSRRPNTSFCFLDIRSPGLGDTAMYLCATSIGTFGMGAFFGQGTRLTVV.

The rearrangement uses TRBV9 and TRBJ2-3, with unresolved D. CDR3 size: 13 residues. Germline V lookup: CDR1 SGDLS, CDR2 YYNGEE. Trimming cost V 2 bases and J 1 base, with 5 bases left between them. CDR3 bases: TGTGCCAGCAGCGTTCAGGGCACAGATACGCAGTATTTT. Protein: CASSVQGTDTQYF.

The V call is TRBV9, the J call TRBJ1-1, with a possible D match to TRBD1 (6 bases). Between the trimmed V and J ends, which lost 4 bases and 1 base, there was a span of 14 bases. Germline CDR1 reads SGDLS; CDR2 reads YYNGEE. This CDR3 spans 15 amino acids. DNA of the CDR3: TGTGCCAGCAGCTTTCGACAGGCCGAGAACACTGAAGCTTTCTTT. This sequence encodes CASSFRQAENTEAFF.

V is TRBV19 and J is TRBJ2-7; 10 nucleotides match TRBD2. This CDR3 has 15 residues. Germline assignment: CDR1 LNHDA and CDR2 SQIVND (reference sequence). The V gene end was trimmed by 3 bases and the J gene end by 9 bases; junction bases not matched to a gene: 11. CDR3 nucleotides: TGTGCCAGTAGTATCCCGGGACTAGCGAGAGACGGGCAGTACTTC. Protein product: CASSIPGLARDGQYF.

This clone was counted only a few times. This sequence joins TRBV5-1 and TRBJ2-3; TRBD2 is a possible D gene (6 bases). Trimming removed 7 bases from V and 0 bases from J, with 12 bases in between. This CDR3 spans 14 amino acids. Germline-derived CDR1 and CDR2 are SGHRS and YFSETQ. The CDR3 DNA reads TGCGCCAGCGGAACCGGGACTAGCACAGATACGCAGTATTTT. This translates into CASGTGTSTDTQYF.

V usage is TRBV4-1 and J usage is TRBJ2-1; 7 bases are a match to TRBD2. Germline CDR1 reads MGHRA; CDR2 reads YSYEKL. The ends lost 2 bases at V and 4 bases at J; junction bases unmatched: 11. CDR3 size: 17 residues. This chain's CDR3 is CASSQPPVTSKYNEQFF. The CDR3 nucleotides read TGCGCCAGCAGCCAACCCCCGGTGACTAGCAAATACAATGAGCAGTTCTTC.

Comment on this clone: A read error may account for a junction end that differs from germline. The V and J genes are TRBV7-9 and TRBJ2-1; 9 nucleotides line up with TRBD2. Germline CDR1 is SEHNR and CDR2 is FQNEAQ (reference sequence). The CDR3 sequence is 14 residues long. The CDR3 nucleotides are TGTGCCAGCAGCCTGACTAGCGGCTACAGTGAGCAGTTCTTC. Translated: CASSLTSGYSEQFF.

The chain combines TRBV6-6 with TRBJ1-2; the match to TRBD1 covers 9 bases. The trim removed 6 bases at V and 8 bases at J, leaving 10 bases unmatched. Germline V lookup: CDR1 MNHNY, CDR2 SVGAGI (reference sequence). There are 14 residues in the CDR3. CDR3: CASSSYRGQGGYTF. The CDR3 DNA sequence: TGTGCCAGCAGCTCCTACAGGGGGCAAGGGGGCTACACCTTC.

The chain uses TRBV7-3 and TRBJ2-3; 9 bases line up with TRBD2. This CDR3 region has 15 residues. The germline V gene encodes CDR1 SGHTA and CDR2 FQGTGA. The V and J ends lost 3 bases and 5 bases, in that order; junction bases with no gene match: 6. The CDR3 DNA is TGTGCCAGCAGCTTTGGCGGGGGGGCTGGAGATACGCAGTATTTT. Its translation is CASSFGGGAGDTQYF.

This clone was seen only once. The chain combines TRBV6-5 with TRBJ2-1; a weak D match, TRBD1 (6 bases). The V gene lost 6 bases and the J gene lost 8 bases, with 11 bases spanning the gap. The CDR3 contains 12 residues. Germline loops: CDR1 MNHEY, CDR2 SVGAGI. CDR3 DNA sequence: TGTGCCAGCAGCTCTTACAGGGATGAGCAGTTCTTC. This encodes CASSSYRDEQFF.

The chain couples TRBV11-2 to TRBJ2-1, with 8 bases identical to TRBD2. The CDR3 length is 15 residues. The germline CDR1 and CDR2 sequences are SGHAT and FQNNGV. V gave up 7 bases and J gave up 3 bases; unmatched junction bases: 8. The CDR3 DNA sequence: TGTGCCAGCAACCTATGGAGCGGGAGCTACAATGAGCAGTTCTTC. Its translation: CASNLWSGSYNEQFF.

This clone was seen just once. The J gene is TRBJ2-2, the V gene TRBV2, with 11 bases aligning to TRBD1. The CDR3 spans 16 residues. The V and J ends lost 6 bases and 2 bases, in that order; junction bases with no gene match: 5. Looked up from germline, CDR1 is SNHLY and CDR2 is FYNNEI. The CDR3 here is CASSGQGARNTGELFF. CDR3 DNA sequence: TGTGCCAGCAGCGGACAGGGGGCGCGTAACACCGGGGAGCTGTTTTTT.